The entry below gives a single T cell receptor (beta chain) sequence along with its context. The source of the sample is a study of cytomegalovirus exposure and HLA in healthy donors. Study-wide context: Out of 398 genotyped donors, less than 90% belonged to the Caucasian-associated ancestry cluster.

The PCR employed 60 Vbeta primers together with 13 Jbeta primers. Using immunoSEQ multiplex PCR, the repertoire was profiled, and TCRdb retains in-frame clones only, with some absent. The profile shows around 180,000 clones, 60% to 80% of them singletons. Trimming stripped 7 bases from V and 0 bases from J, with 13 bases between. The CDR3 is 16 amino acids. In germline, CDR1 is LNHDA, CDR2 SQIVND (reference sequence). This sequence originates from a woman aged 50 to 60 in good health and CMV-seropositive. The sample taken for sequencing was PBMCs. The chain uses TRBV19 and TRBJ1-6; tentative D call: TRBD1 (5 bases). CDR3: CASTLQASSYNSPLHF. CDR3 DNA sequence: TGTGCCAGTACCCTACAGGCAAGCTCCTATAATTCACCCCTCCACTTT.